Below are 14 T cell receptor beta chains sequenced from a single sample in a study of T cells after yellow fever vaccination. One entry per CDR3 protein, called by TCRdb with MiXCR from the 5' RACE reads. The sample has about 96,000 distinct CDR3 sequences, about 8.4% seen once. The sequencing here drew on CD8+ T cells not binding an NS4B(214-222) dextramer, sorted from PBMCs, taken more than 14 days after the first yellow fever vaccination. The source is a man younger than 30 who received the YFV17D yellow fever vaccine.

The V call is TRBV11-2, the J call TRBJ2-7, with 7 bases identical to TRBD2. This CDR3 comprises 15 residues. Per germline, CDR1 SGHAT and CDR2 FQNNGV. Germline trimming cut 5 bases from V and 0 bases from J; bases unmatched to any gene: 7. In DNA, the CDR3 is TGTGCCAGCAGCCTGGGGGGGGGGAGCTCCTACGAGCAGTACTTC. This encodes CASSLGGGSSYEQYF.

This clonotype was detected only a few times. This chain joins TRBV7-9 and TRBJ1-5, with unresolved D. The CDR3 extends over 12 amino acids. V shed 5 bases and J shed 1 base, with 3 bases lying between them. Germline CDR1 reads SEHNR; CDR2 reads FQNEAQ (reference sequence). The CDR3 protein is CASSPSNQPQHF. CDR3 coding DNA: TGTGCCAGCAGCCCCAGCAATCAGCCCCAGCATTTT.

This CDR3 is CASSFPHTSYNEQFF. CDR3 coding DNA: TGTGCCAGCAGTTTTCCGCATACCAGCTACAATGAGCAGTTCTTC. The V gene is TRBV12-3 or TRBV12-4, the J gene TRBJ2-1; D ambiguous. There are 15 residues in the CDR3. Trimming stripped 3 bases from V and 3 bases from J, with 12 bases between.

This clonotype was found a few times. The rearrangement links TRBV18 to TRBJ2-3; D unclear. V was cut by 3 bases and J by 0 bases, with 19 bases left in between. Germline-derived CDR1 and CDR2 are KGHSH and LQKENI. This CDR3 region has 18 residues. The CDR3 loop is CASSPVVPRSSSTDTQYF. CDR3 nucleotide sequence: TGTGCCAGCTCACCGGTGGTTCCCAGGTCTTCTAGCACAGATACGCAGTATTTT.

The rearrangement joins TRBV4-2 to TRBJ1-6; maybe TRBD1 (6 bases). The ends were cut back, 2 bases at V and 8 bases at J, with 13 bases in the middle. Per the germline V gene, CDR1 is LGHNA and CDR2 is YNFKEQ. This CDR3 has 15 residues. The CDR3 loop is CASSQWPGADSPLHF. The CDR3 DNA is TGTGCCAGCAGCCAATGGCCGGGGGCAGATTCACCCCTCCACTTT.

The chain links TRBV27 to TRBJ2-7, with 7 nucleotides matching TRBD1. In germline, CDR1 is MNHEY, CDR2 SMNVEV (reference sequence). This CDR3 contains 14 residues. With V trimmed by 5 bases and J by 2 bases, 6 bases remained unmatched. CDR3 DNA sequence: TGTGCCAGCAGTCTCAAACAGGGGACCTACGAGCAGTACGTC. Its translation: CASSLKQGTYEQYV.

This clonotype has ten or more counts. The chain couples TRBV20-1 to TRBJ2-2; 10 positions match TRBD2. V gave up 0 bases and J gave up 7 bases; unmatched junction bases: 14. This CDR3 has 18 amino acids. CDR1 DFQATT and CDR2 SNEGSKA come from the germline V gene (reference sequence). The DNA for the CDR3 is TGCAGTGCTAGAGATTTTAAAGGGCTAGCGGGGGCCGGCGGGGAGCTGTTTTTT. Protein product: CSARDFKGLAGAGGELFF.

The chain links TRBV5-6 to TRBJ2-5; the D gene could be TRBD1 or TRBD2 (5 bases each). This CDR3 contains 14 residues. Germline V lookup: CDR1 SGHDT, CDR2 YYEEEE. V lost 5 bases and J lost 2, with 13 bases in between. In DNA, the CDR3 is TGTGCCAGCAGTCCGGGGACGGCACAAGAGACCCAGTACTTC. Encoded protein: CASSPGTAQETQYF.

The V call is TRBV29-1, the J call TRBJ2-1; perhaps TRBD2 as D (5 bases). In germline, CDR1 is SQVTM, CDR2 ANQGSEA. The CDR3 extends over 14 amino acids. The germline V and J ends were trimmed by 4 bases and 6 bases, with 16 bases remaining between them. The CDR3 bases are TGCAGCGTTGCTGAGGGCAGGATGTTCAATGAGCAGTTCTTC. This encodes CSVAEGRMFNEQFF.

The chain has TRBV15 and TRBJ2-6, with D perhaps matching TRBD1 (6 bases). CDR1 and CDR2 from the germline V gene are LNHNV and YYDKDF (reference sequence). The CDR3 extends over 17 amino acids. V lost 5 bases and J lost 0, with 14 bases in between. The CDR3 region has the DNA TGTGCCACCAGCTACCGGGACACTTCCTCTGGGGCCAACGTCCTGACTTTC. Translation gives CATSYRDTSSGANVLTF.

Many counts were recorded for this clonotype. The V and J genes are TRBV4-1 and TRBJ1-1; 7 bases map to TRBD1. The germline V gene has CDR1 MGHRA and CDR2 YSYEKL. After removal of 6 bases from V and 0 bases from J, the junction contained 10 bases not matched to a gene. The CDR3 has 16 amino acids. The CDR3 DNA sequence: TGCGCCAGCAGGCTATTTGGGACAGACATGAACACTGAAGCTTTCTTT. This translates into CASRLFGTDMNTEAFF.

This clonotype has more than one count but fewer than ten. The V and J genes are TRBV7-6 and TRBJ1-2, with a possible D match to TRBD1 (5 bases). The CDR3 length is 14 residues. Germline assignment: CDR1 SGHVS and CDR2 FNYEAQ. V lost 5 bases and J lost 4, with 14 bases in between. The CDR3 protein is CASSESGPTYGYTF. For the CDR3, the DNA is TGTGCCAGCAGCGAGTCAGGGCCCACCTATGGCTACACCTTC.

This clonotype was seen a handful of times. This sequence joins TRBV6-5 and TRBJ2-7; 7 nucleotides match TRBD1. Germline loops: CDR1 MNHEY, CDR2 SVGAGI. The CDR3 covers 15 residues. The V gene end was trimmed by 2 bases and the J gene end by 6 bases; junction bases not matched to a gene: 10. CDR3 residues: CASSYRRFSGGEQYF. CDR3 nucleotide sequence: TGTGCCAGCAGTTACCGGCGGTTTTCAGGGGGCGAGCAGTACTTC.

This clonotype has only a few counts. V is TRBV12-3 or TRBV12-4 and J is TRBJ2-2; the D is unclear. V shed 11 bases and J shed 6 bases, with 13 bases lying between them. This CDR3 has 12 amino acids. CDR3 bases: TGTGCCTTCTCCCCCGGTCCCGGGGAGCTGTTTTTT. It specifies CAFSPGPGELFF.